This T cell receptor (beta chain) was observed in a study of T cell responses to AZD1222 COVID-19 vaccine. There are 14 residues in the CDR3. The junction had 11 bases not matched to a gene; V was cut back by 7 bases and J by 6 bases. Germline V lookup: CDR1 MNHEY, CDR2 SVGAGI. Points from the study as a whole: Close to half of all spike-specific TCRs reportedly target regions of the variants that are unmutated. Donors were chiefly white British, with a greater number of females, and clonal diversity was perhaps underestimated.

The protocol was immunoSEQ multiplex PCR, while the TCRdb copy is restricted to in-frame clones and leaves out a portion. The sample contains some 71,000 clones, roughly 89% of which appear only once. With respect to this clone: The antigen remains undetermined.

The sequence derives from an adult in good health. This rearrangement joins TRBV6-5 to TRBJ2-7, with TRBD1 matching 8 bases. The sample was peripheral blood, taken on day 0 of AZD1222 vaccination. The CDR3 here is CASTLQGVLGEQYF. In nucleotides, the CDR3 is TGTGCCAGCACTCTACAGGGGGTTCTCGGCGAGCAGTACTTC.